This TCR beta chain was captured in a study of T-cell reconstitution after alpha-beta-depleted transplantation in children. This clonotype was seen at least ten times. The germline gives CDR1 LNHDA, CDR2 SQIVND (reference sequence). V gave up 3 bases and J gave up 8 bases, with 11 bases separating them. CDR3 length equals 13 residues. This sample's TCRbeta library carried unique molecular identifier barcodes. TCRdb fed the PCR reads into MiXCR, producing one record per CDR3 protein. The profile covers 15,000 to 20,000 distinct CDR3 sequences, with approximately 13% appearing a single time and approximately 64% taken by the ten largest.

This clonotype was obtained from a boy under two years old who had a stem cell transplant for Wiskott-Aldrich syndrome, so the T cells may come from the graft donor. The material was PBMCs, mostly from graft donor cells, obtained 180 days after TCRalphabeta/CD19-depleted stem cell transplant. V is TRBV19 and J is TRBJ2-1; no clear D gene. The CDR3 sequence is CASSIRLTYEQFF. The CDR3 coding sequence is TGTGCCAGTAGTATTAGGCTCACATATGAGCAGTTCTTC. The whole variable domain, remainder taken from reference TRBV19 and TRBJ2-1, is DGGITQSPKYLFRKEGQNVTLSCEQNLNHDAMYWYRQDPGQGLRLIYYSQIVNDFQKGDIAEGYSVSREKKESFPLTVTSAQKNPTAFYLCASSIRLTYEQFFGPGTRLTVL.